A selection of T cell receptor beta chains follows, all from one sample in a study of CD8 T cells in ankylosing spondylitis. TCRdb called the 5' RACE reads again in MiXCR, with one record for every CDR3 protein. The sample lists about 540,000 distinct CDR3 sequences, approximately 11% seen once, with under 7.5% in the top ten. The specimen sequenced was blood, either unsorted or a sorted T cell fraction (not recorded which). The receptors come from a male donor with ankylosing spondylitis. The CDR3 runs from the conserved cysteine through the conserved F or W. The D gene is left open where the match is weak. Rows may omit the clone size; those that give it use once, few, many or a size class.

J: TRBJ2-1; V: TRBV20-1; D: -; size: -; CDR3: CSASLGNHEQFF; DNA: TGCAGTGCTAGCCTAGGTAATCACGAGCAGTTCTTC
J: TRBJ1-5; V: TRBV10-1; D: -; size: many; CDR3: CASSEGINQPQHF; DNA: TGCGCCAGCAGTGAGGGCATCAATCAGCCCCAGCATTTT
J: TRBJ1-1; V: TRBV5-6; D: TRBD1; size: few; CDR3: CASSFLFDRDLGTEAFF; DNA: TGTGCCAGCAGCTTCCTTTTCGACAGGGATCTGGGCACTGAAGCTTTCTTT
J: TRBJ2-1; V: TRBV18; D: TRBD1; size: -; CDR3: CASSPPGQGAFNSYNEQFF; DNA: TGTGCCAGCTCACCACCGGGACAGGGTGCCTTCAACTCCTACAATGAGCAGTTCTTC
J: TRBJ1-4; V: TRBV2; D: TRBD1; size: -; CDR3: CASSQYQGGNEKLFF; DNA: TGTGCCAGCAGCCAATACCAGGGGGGTAATGAAAAACTGTTTTTT
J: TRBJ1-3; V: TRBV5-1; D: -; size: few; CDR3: CASSGTQGASGNTIYF; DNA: TGCGCCAGCAGCGGCACCCAGGGAGCCTCTGGAAACACCATATATTTT
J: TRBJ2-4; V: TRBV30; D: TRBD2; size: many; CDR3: CAWGTSGAKNIQYF; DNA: TGTGCCTGGGGGACTAGCGGGGCCAAAAACATTCAGTACTTC
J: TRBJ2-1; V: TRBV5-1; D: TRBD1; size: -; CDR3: CASSLASGTGPHEQFF; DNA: TGCGCCAGCAGCTTGGCCTCCGGGACAGGGCCCCATGAGCAGTTCTTC
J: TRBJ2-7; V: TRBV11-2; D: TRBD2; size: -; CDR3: CASSFLGTSGHYEQYF; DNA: TGTGCCAGCAGCTTTCTTGGGACTAGCGGGCACTACGAGCAGTACTTC
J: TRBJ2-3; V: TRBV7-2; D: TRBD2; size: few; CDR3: CATHPGGVTDTQYF; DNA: TGTGCCACCCATCCCGGGGGGGTCACAGATACGCAGTATTTT
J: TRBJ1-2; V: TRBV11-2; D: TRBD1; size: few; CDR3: CASSLDRGGQGTF; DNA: TGTGCCAGCAGCTTAGATCGAGGGGGACAGGGAACCTTC
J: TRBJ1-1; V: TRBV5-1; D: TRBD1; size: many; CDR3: CASSLVQGGGTEAFF; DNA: TGCGCCAGCAGCTTGGTTCAGGGGGGGGGGACTGAAGCTTTCTTT
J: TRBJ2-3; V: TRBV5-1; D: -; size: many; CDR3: CASSLRTYGADTQYF; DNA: TGCGCCAGCAGCCTAAGGACATACGGCGCAGATACGCAGTATTTT
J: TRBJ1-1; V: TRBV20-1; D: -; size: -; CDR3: CSVPGATGLNTEAFF; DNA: TGCAGTGTTCCGGGGGCTACAGGGTTGAACACTGAAGCTTTCTTT
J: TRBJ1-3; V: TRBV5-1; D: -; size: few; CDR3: CASRTDGNTIYF; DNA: TGCGCCAGCAGGACCGACGGAAACACCATATATTTT
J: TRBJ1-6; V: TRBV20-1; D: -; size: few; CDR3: CSARDDSSYNSPLHF; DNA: TGCAGTGCTAGAGACGACAGCTCCTATAATTCACCCCTCCACTTT
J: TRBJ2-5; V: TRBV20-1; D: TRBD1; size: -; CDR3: CSVNPGDREQETQYF; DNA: TGCAGTGTTAACCCAGGTGACAGGGAGCAAGAGACCCAGTACTTC
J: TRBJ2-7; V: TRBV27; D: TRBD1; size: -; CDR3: CASSKPGQLYEQYF; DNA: TGTGCCAGCAGCAAACCGGGACAGCTCTACGAGCAGTACTTC
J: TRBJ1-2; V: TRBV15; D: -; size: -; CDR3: CATSKGRTWYGYTF; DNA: TGTGCCACCAGCAAGGGTCGGACCTGGTATGGCTACACCTTC
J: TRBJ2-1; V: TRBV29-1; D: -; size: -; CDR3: CSVSYVGDGEQFF; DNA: TGCAGCGTTTCGTACGTGGGGGACGGTGAGCAGTTCTTC
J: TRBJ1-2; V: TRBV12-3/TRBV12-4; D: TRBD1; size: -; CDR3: CASRSTGEGDTF; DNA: TGTGCCAGCAGGTCGACAGGGGAAGGAGACACCTTC
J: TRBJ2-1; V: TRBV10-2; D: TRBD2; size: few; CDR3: CASRTIAGGPYNEQFF; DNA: TGCGCCAGCAGGACAATAGCGGGAGGGCCTTACAATGAGCAGTTCTTC
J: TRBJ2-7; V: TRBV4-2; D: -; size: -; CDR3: CASSQLDGSYEQYF; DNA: TGTGCCAGCAGCCAATTAGACGGCTCCTACGAGCAGTACTTC
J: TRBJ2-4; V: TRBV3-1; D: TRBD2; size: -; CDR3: CASSQEGLAGGIQYF; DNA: TGTGCCAGCAGCCAAGAAGGACTAGCGGGAGGCATTCAGTACTTC
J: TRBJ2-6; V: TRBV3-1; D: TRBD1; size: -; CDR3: CASSPGTGGTNVLTF; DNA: TGTGCCAGCAGCCCTGGGACAGGGGGAACCAACGTCCTGACTTTC
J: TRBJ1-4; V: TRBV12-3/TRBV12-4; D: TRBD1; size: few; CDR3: CASRDYRGGANEKLFF; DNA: TGTGCCAGCAGAGATTACAGGGGGGGAGCTAATGAAAAACTGTTTTTT
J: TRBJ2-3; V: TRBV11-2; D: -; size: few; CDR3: CASSRERGDGTDTQYF; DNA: TGTGCCAGCAGCAGGGAGAGGGGGGATGGCACAGATACGCAGTATTTT
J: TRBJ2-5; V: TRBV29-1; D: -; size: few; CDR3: CSVPAWGAGETQYF; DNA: TGCAGCGTTCCTGCCTGGGGGGCCGGAGAGACCCAGTACTTC
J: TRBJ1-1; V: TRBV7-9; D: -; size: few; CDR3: CASSGTEAFF; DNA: TGTGCCAGCAGCGGCACTGAAGCTTTCTTT